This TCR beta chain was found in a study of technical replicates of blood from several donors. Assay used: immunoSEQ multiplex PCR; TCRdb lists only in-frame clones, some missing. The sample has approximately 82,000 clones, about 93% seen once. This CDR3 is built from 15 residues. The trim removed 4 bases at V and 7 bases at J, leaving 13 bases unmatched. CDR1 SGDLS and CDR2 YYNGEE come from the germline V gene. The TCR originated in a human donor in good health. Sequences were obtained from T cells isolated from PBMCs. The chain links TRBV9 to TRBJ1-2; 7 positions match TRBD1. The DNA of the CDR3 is TGTGCCAGCAGCCCTCGGACAGGACCTCGCGTTGGCTACACCTTC. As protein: CASSPRTGPRVGYTF.